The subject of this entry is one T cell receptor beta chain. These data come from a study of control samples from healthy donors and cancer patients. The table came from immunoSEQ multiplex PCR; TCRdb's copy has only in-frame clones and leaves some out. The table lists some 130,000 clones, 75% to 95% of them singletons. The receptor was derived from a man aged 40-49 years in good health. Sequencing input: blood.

In DNA form, the CDR3 reads TGCGCCAGCACCGAGAGCCACAATGAGCAGTTCTTC. Translation gives CASTESHNEQFF. The gene calls are TRBV10-2 and TRBJ2-1; no clear D. The germline gives CDR1 WSHSY, CDR2 SAAADI. V dropped 7 bases and J dropped 5 bases, with 9 bases sitting between them. CDR3 length equals 12 residues.